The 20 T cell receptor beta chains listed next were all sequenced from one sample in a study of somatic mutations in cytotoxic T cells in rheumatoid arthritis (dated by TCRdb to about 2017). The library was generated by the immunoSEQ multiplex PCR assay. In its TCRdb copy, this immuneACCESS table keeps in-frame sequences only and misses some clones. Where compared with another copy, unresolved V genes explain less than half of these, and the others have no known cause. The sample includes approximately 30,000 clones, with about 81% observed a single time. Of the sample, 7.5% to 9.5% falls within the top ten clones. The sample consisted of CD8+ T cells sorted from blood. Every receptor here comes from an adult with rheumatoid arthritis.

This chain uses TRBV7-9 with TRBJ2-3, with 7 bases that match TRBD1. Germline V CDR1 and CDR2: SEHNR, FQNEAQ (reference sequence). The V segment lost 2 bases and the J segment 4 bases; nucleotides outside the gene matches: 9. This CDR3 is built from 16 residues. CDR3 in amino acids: CASSLPRDRLADTQYF. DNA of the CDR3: TGTGCCAGCAGCTTACCTCGGGACAGACTCGCAGATACGCAGTATTTT.

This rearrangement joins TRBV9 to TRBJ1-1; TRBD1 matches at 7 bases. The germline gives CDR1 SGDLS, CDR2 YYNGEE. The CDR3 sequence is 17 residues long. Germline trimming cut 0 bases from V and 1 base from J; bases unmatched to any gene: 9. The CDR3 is CASSVGGSGGANTEAFF. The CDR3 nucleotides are TGTGCCAGCAGCGTAGGAGGCTCAGGGGGGGCGAACACTGAAGCTTTCTTT.

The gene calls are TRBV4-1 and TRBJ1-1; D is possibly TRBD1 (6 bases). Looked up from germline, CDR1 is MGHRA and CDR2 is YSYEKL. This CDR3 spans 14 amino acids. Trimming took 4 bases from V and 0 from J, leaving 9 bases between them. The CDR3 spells CASSPGHLNTEAFF. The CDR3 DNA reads TGCGCCAGCAGCCCGGGACATCTGAACACTGAAGCTTTCTTT.

This chain's CDR3 is CASSQEDRGNYEQYF. The CDR3 DNA follows: TGTGCCAGTAGTCAAGAGGACAGGGGCAACTACGAGCAGTACTTC. The chain has TRBV19 and TRBJ2-7, with 9 nucleotides matching TRBD1. Germline lookup yields CDR1 LNHDA and CDR2 SQIVND (reference sequence). CDR3 length equals 15 residues. Trimming cost V 5 bases and J 3 bases; bases outside gene matches: 8.

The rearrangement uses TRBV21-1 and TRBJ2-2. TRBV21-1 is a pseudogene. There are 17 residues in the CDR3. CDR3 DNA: TGTGCCAGCAGCAAAATCAGGAGTCCCTCGAACACCGGGGAGCTGTTTTTT. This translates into CASSKIRSPSNTGELFF.

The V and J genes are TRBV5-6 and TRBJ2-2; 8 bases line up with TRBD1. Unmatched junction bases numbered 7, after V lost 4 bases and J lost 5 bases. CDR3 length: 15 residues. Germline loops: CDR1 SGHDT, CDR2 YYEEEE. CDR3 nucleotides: TGTGCCAGCAGCAGCAGGGGGCTGAGGACCGGGGAGCTGTTTTTT. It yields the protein CASSSRGLRTGELFF. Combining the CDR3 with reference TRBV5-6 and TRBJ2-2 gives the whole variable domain DAGVTQSPTHLIKTRGQQVTLRCSPKSGHDTVSWYQQALGQGPQFIFQYYEEEERQRGNFPDRFSGHQFPNYSSELNVNALLLGDSALYLCASSSRGLRTGELFFGEGSRLTVL.

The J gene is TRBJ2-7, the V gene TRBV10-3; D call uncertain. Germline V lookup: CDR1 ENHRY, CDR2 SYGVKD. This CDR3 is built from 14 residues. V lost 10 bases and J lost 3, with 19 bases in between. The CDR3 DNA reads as TGTGCCACTGCCAAACTCGGGTCGGTCTACGAGCAGTACTTC. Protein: CATAKLGSVYEQYF.

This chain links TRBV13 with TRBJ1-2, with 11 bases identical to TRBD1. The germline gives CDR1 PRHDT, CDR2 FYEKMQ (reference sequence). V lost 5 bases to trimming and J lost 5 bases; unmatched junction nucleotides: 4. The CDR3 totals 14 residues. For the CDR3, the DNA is TGTGCCAGCAGCCCCGGGACAGGGGGTTATGGCTACACCTTC. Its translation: CASSPGTGGYGYTF.

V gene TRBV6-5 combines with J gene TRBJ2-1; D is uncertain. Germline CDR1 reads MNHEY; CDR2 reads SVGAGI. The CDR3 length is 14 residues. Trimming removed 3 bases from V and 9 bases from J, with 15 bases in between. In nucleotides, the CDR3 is TGTGCCAGCAGTTATGGGCAATATGAGCGTGAGCAGTTCTTC. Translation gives CASSYGQYEREQFF.

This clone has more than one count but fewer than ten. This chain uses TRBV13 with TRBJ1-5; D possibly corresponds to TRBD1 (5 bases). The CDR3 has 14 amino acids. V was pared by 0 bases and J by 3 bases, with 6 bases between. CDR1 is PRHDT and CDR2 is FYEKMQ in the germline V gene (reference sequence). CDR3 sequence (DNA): TGTGCCAGCAGCTTAGGGGGGACCAATCAGCCCCAGCATTTT. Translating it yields CASSLGGTNQPQHF.

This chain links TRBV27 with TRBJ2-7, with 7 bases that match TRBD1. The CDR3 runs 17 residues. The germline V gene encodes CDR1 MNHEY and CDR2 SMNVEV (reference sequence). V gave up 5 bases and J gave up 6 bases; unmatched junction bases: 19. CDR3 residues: CASSPTGLPSFPLEQYF. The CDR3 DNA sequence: TGTGCCAGCAGTCCGACAGGGCTTCCAAGTTTTCCACTCGAGCAGTACTTC.

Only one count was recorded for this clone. The chain's CDR3 is CASSDRGGDTGELFF. CDR3 bases: TGTGCCAGCAGTGACCGAGGAGGGGACACCGGGGAGCTGTTTTTT. V gene TRBV6-4 combines with J gene TRBJ2-2; the D gene is possibly TRBD2 (6 bases). The CDR3 is 15 residues long. With 2 bases removed from V and 3 bases from J, the gap between germline ends came to 10 bases. CDR1 and CDR2 from the germline V gene are MRHNA and SNTAGT.

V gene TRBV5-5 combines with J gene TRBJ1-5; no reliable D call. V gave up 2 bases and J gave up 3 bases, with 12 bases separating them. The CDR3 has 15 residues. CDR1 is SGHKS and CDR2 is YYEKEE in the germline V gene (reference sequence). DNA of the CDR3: TGTGCCAGCAGCTTAGGACTCAACTTCAATCAGCCCCAGCATTTT. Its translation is CASSLGLNFNQPQHF.

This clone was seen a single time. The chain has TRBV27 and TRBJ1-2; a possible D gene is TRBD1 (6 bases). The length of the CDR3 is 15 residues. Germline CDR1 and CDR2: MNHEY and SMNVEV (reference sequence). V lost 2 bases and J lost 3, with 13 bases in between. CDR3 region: CASSLRGAGYYGYTF. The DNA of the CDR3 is TGTGCCAGCAGTTTAAGGGGGGCAGGGTACTATGGCTACACCTTC.

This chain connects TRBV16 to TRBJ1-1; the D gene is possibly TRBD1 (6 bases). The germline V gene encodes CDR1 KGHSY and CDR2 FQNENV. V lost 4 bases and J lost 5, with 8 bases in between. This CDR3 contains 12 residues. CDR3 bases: TGTGCCAGCAGCCCAGGGGCAACTGAAGCTTTCTTT. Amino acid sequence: CASSPGATEAFF. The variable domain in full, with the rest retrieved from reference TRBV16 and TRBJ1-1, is GEEVAQTPKHLVRGEGQKAKLYCAPIKGHSYVFWYQQVLKNEFKFLISFQNENVFDETGMPKERFSAKCLPNSPCSLEIQATKLEDSAVYFCASSPGATEAFFGQGTRLTVV.

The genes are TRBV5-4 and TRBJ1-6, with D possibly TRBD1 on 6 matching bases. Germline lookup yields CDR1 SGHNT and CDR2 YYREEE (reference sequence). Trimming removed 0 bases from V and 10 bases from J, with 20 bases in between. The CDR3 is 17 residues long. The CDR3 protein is CASSLGTRTERKSPLHF. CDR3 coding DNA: TGTGCCAGCAGCTTGGGGACGCGGACAGAGCGGAAATCACCCCTCCACTTT.

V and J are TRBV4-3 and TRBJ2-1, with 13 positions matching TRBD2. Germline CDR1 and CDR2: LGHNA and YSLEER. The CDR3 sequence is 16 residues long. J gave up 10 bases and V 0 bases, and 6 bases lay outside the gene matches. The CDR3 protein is CASSQELAGGPGEQFF. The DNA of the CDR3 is TGCGCCAGCAGCCAAGAACTAGCGGGGGGGCCAGGAGAGCAGTTCTTC.

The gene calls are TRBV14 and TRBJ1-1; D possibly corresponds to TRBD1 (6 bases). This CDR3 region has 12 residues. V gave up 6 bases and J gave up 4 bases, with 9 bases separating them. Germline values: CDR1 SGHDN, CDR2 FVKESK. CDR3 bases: TGTGCCAGCAGTCACAGGGTCACTGAAGCTTTCTTT. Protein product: CASSHRVTEAFF.

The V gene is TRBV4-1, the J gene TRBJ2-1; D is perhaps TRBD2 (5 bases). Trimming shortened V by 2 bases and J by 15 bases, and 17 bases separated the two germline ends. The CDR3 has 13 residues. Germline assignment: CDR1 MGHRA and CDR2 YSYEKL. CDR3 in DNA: TGCGCCAGCAGCCAATTAGCCCCGGGAACTCCGTTCTTC. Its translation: CASSQLAPGTPFF.

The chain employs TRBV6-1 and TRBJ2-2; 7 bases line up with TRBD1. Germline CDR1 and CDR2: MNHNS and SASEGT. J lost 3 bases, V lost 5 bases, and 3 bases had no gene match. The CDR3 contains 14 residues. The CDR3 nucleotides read TGTGCCAGCAGTAGAGGACAGGACACCGGGGAGCTGTTTTTT. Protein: CASSRGQDTGELFF.